The 32 T cell receptor beta chains below all came from one sample that was sequenced in a study of T cells in Graves' hyperthyroidism and ophthalmopathy. Template material for amplifying TCR beta CDR3 regions consisted of RNA transcripts. The study used the HTBI primer set for a first-round RT-PCR of the TCR CDR3. One entry per CDR3 protein results from TCRdb running MiXCR on the multiplex PCR reads. The data contain roughly 660,000 distinct CDR3 sequences, roughly 17% of them singletons. The sequenced sample was blood. The receptors shown here come from a man aged 45-65 years with Graves' hyperthyroidism.

This clonotype was seen many times. This chain joins TRBV20-1 and TRBJ2-7, with 8 bases that match TRBD1. Germline CDR1 and CDR2: DFQATT and SNEGSKA (reference sequence). This CDR3 is 13 amino acids long. The CDR3 nucleotides are TGCAGCCCGACAGGGGACGGCTCCTACGAGCAGTACTTC. As protein: CSPTGDGSYEQYF.

This clonotype was seen repeatedly, ten times or more. The CDR3 DNA sequence: TGTGCCAGCAGTGAAGCCATACCGCAATTTAGCTCCTACAATGAGCAGTTCTTC. Translation: CASSEAIPQFSSYNEQFF. The chain joins TRBV2 to TRBJ2-1; D call uncertain. V was clipped by 0 bases and J by 0 bases, with 15 bases between them. The CDR3 spans 18 residues. Germline assignment: CDR1 SNHLY and CDR2 FYNNEI.

The gene calls are TRBV20-1 and TRBJ2-7, with 8 bases fitting TRBD1. The CDR3 sequence is 15 residues long. Per germline, CDR1 DFQATT and CDR2 SNEGSKA (reference sequence). Trimming cost V 5 bases and J 5 bases; bases outside gene matches: 14. In DNA, the CDR3 is TGCAGTGCTTCGACTTCGGACAGGGTCGGAAACGAGCAGTACTTC. Translating it yields CSASTSDRVGNEQYF.

Many counts were recorded for this clonotype. The chain couples TRBV7-9 to TRBJ2-7; 7 bases align to TRBD1. Germline CDR1 is SEHNR and CDR2 is FQNEAQ (reference sequence). J gave up 1 base and V 6 bases, and 6 bases lay outside the gene matches. This CDR3 contains 14 residues. The CDR3 protein is CASSSGTASYEQYF. CDR3 nucleotide sequence: TGTGCCAGCAGTTCCGGGACAGCTTCCTACGAGCAGTACTTC.

For this clonotype: Its ends do not fully match the called genes, so a read error is possible. This sequence joins TRBV5-5 and TRBJ2-2; 8 bases are a match to TRBD2. There are 17 residues in the CDR3. The germline V gene encodes CDR1 SGHKS and CDR2 YYEKEE (reference sequence). CDR3 loop: CASSLAITSGDTGEMFF. CDR3 coding DNA: TGTGCCAGCAGCTTGGCGATAACTAGCGGTGACACCGGGGAGATGTTTTTT.

Worth noting for this clonotype: A much bigger clone sits one base away, suggesting this may be a read error. This chain links TRBV12-3 or TRBV12-4 with TRBJ1-1; 7 nucleotides match TRBD1. This CDR3 is built from 14 residues. Here the CDR3 reads CVSSVQGTYTEAFF. For the CDR3, the DNA is TGTGTCAGCAGTGTACAGGGGACGTACACTGAAGCTTTCTTT.

A few counts support this clonotype. V gene TRBV24-1 combines with J gene TRBJ1-2, with no clear D. Germline V CDR1 and CDR2: KGHDR, SFDVKD. This CDR3 spans 14 amino acids. Trimming took off 6 bases at V and 3 bases at J, with 13 bases between the two ends. CDR3 sequence reads: CATSCRELHYGYTF. The CDR3 nucleotides are TGTGCCACCAGTTGTAGGGAACTGCACTATGGCTACACCTTC.

The sample holds many counts of this clonotype. The rearrangement joins TRBV2 to TRBJ2-7; D not resolved. This CDR3 has 13 residues. V was trimmed by 8 bases and J by 4 bases, leaving 15 bases between them. CDR1 is SNHLY and CDR2 is FYNNEI in the germline V gene. CDR3 DNA: TGTGCCAGCTCGCGGCAGGAGAGTTACGAGCAGTACTTC. Translating gives CASSRQESYEQYF. The variable domain in full, completed from reference TRBV2 and TRBJ2-7, reads EPEVTQTPSHQVTQMGQEVILRCVPISNHLYFYWYRQILGQKVEFLVSFYNNEISEKSEIFDDQFSVERPDGSNFTLKIRSTKLEDSAMYFCASSRQESYEQYFGPGTRLTVT.

This clonotype showed up many times. The V gene is TRBV28, the J gene TRBJ2-1; 7 nucleotides line up with TRBD2. V was clipped by 4 bases and J by 1 base; unmatched bases: 4. CDR3 length: 15 amino acids. CDR1 MDHEN and CDR2 SYDVKM come from the germline V gene. This chain's CDR3 is CASSSAGVSYNEQFF. CDR3 coding DNA: TGTGCCAGCAGTTCTGCGGGAGTATCCTACAATGAGCAGTTCTTC.

This clonotype was seen many times. A read error may produce the germline difference seen at one junction end. The chain combines TRBV2 with TRBJ1-1; 7 nucleotides line up with TRBD1. Germline CDR1 reads SNHLY; CDR2 reads FYNNEI. The CDR3 is made up of 16 amino acids. CDR3: CASSEEAQETGTEAFF. The CDR3 coding sequence is TGTGCCAGCAGCGAAGAGGCTCAGGAGACAGGGACTGAAGCTTTCTTT.

Ten or more counts support this clonotype. The CDR3 spells CSARRLATSTDTQYF. The CDR3 DNA follows: TGCAGTGCTCGCCGACTAGCTACTAGCACAGATACGCAGTATTTT. The chain combines TRBV20-1 with TRBJ2-3, with 7 bases fitting TRBD2. The CDR3 runs 15 residues. V trimming: 5 bases; J trimming: 0 bases; junction bases outside the gene matches: 8. The germline V gene has CDR1 DFQATT and CDR2 SNEGSKA (reference sequence).

J is TRBJ2-3 and V is TRBV28; a weak D match, TRBD2 (5 bases). Germline V gene sequence: CDR1 MDHEN, CDR2 SYDVKM. CDR3 length: 14 amino acids. V was trimmed by 5 bases and J by 2 bases, leaving 11 bases between them. The DNA for the CDR3 is TGTGCCAGCAGTACGCGTAGCGACACAGATACGCAGTATTTT. Translating gives CASSTRSDTDTQYF.

This clonotype was detected only a few times. The rearrangement links TRBV3-1 to TRBJ1-2; D is unresolved. Trimming removed 0 bases at V and 5 bases at J, with 13 bases between. The CDR3 covers 15 residues. CDR1 and CDR2 (germline): LGHDT, YNNKEL (reference sequence). The CDR3 spells CASSQDRMERYGYTF. The CDR3, as DNA: TGTGCCAGCAGCCAAGATCGGATGGAGCGGTATGGCTACACCTTC.

Ten or more counts support this clonotype. The chain couples TRBV12-3 or TRBV12-4 to TRBJ2-4; TRBD2 aligns across 11 bases. There are 16 residues in the CDR3. V shed 6 bases and J 6 bases; nucleotides not matched to a gene: 10. As DNA, the CDR3 is TGTGCCAGCAGCCGATTACTAGCGGGAGTGGGAAACATTCAGTACTTC. Protein product: CASSRLLAGVGNIQYF.

This clonotype was seen ten or more times. The V call is TRBV24-1, the J call TRBJ2-5; D possibly corresponds to TRBD1 (6 bases). Trimming pared 1 base from V and 2 bases from J, leaving 13 bases between. Per germline, CDR1 KGHDR and CDR2 SFDVKD. The CDR3 spans 16 residues. For the CDR3, the DNA is TGTGCCACCAGTGATTTCGGTTACAGGGAGCAAGAGACCCAGTACTTC. Its translation is CATSDFGYREQETQYF.

This chain connects TRBV20-1 to TRBJ2-3, with a possible D match to TRBD2 (5 bases). Germline V gives CDR1 DFQATT, CDR2 SNEGSKA (reference sequence). With 0 bases removed from V and 6 bases from J, the gap between germline ends came to 19 bases. This CDR3 contains 16 residues. CDR3 bases: TGCAGTGCTAGAGATCCCCAGCGGAAGGCCGTTGATACGCAGTATTTT. Translation: CSARDPQRKAVDTQYF.

Regarding this clonotype: Just one base apart from a much larger clone, this may be a read error. The chain carries TRBV11-3 and TRBJ2-2; TRBD1 might be the D (6 bases). This CDR3 is 15 amino acids long. CDR1 SGHNT and CDR2 YENEEA come from the germline V gene. Trimming removed 6 bases at V and 3 bases at J, with 14 bases between. The CDR3 region is CASSARTEDTGELFF. CDR3 in DNA: TGTGCCAGCAGTGCAAGGACAGAGGACACCGGGGAGCTGTTTTTT.

This clonotype occurred many times. The chain combines TRBV7-9 with TRBJ2-7; D possibly matches TRBD1 or TRBD2 (5 bases each). Germline V CDR1 and CDR2: SEHNR, FQNEAQ (reference sequence). The CDR3 totals 16 residues. Trimming removed 3 bases from V and 2 bases from J, with 17 bases in between. CDR3 sequence (DNA): TGTGCCAGCAGCTTTCATTCGGGACCAACCGCCTACGAGCAGTACTTC. It is translated as CASSFHSGPTAYEQYF.

This clonotype was observed a few times. This chain uses TRBV30 with TRBJ2-1; weak D call: TRBD2 (7 bases). Trimming pared 4 bases from V and 10 bases from J, leaving 14 bases between. The CDR3 is 12 amino acids. The germline V gene encodes CDR1 GTSNPN and CDR2 SVGIG (reference sequence). CDR3 DNA: TGTGCCTGGATGGGGGGGGGCCGGGAGCAGTTCTTC. Amino acid sequence: CAWMGGGREQFF.

This clonotype has ten or more counts. The chain is built from TRBV20-1 and TRBJ1-4; D possibly corresponds to TRBD1 (6 bases). Trimming took 0 bases from V and 7 from J, leaving 12 bases between them. The CDR3 consists of 14 residues. The germline CDR1 and CDR2 sequences are DFQATT and SNEGSKA (reference sequence). This CDR3 is CSAREGALREKLFF. CDR3 DNA sequence: TGCAGTGCTAGAGAGGGGGCATTGCGTGAAAAACTGTTTTTT.

The sample holds many counts of this clonotype. V and J are TRBV6-2 or TRBV6-3 and TRBJ2-2; possible D gene TRBD1, 6 bases. The CDR3 length is 14 residues. The V end lost 2 bases, the J end lost 6 bases, and 10 bases lay between the germline ends. Germline CDR1 reads MNHEY; CDR2 reads SVGEGT. The chain's CDR3 is CASSYGSGAGELFF. For the CDR3, the DNA is TGTGCCAGCAGTTACGGTTCAGGGGCCGGGGAGCTGTTTTTT.

This chain uses TRBV12-5 with TRBJ1-5, with D unresolved. Trimming shortened V by 5 bases and J by 11 bases, and 16 bases separated the two germline ends. The CDR3 is made up of 13 amino acids. Germline CDR1 and CDR2: LGHNT and FRNRAP. CDR3 loop: CASGADPPRAQHF. The CDR3 DNA follows: TGTGCTAGTGGTGCAGACCCCCCCAGAGCCCAGCATTTT.

To note about this clonotype: Given a much more abundant clone one base away, this may be a read error. V is TRBV20-1 and J is TRBJ2-1, with 12 bases that match TRBD2. The junction had 6 bases not matched to a gene; V was cut back by 4 bases and J by 8 bases. CDR3 length: 14 amino acids. CDR1 and CDR2 from the germline V gene are DFQATT and SNEGSKA (reference sequence). CDR3 in DNA: TGCAGTGCTAAGACTAGCGGGAGTCTGGATGAGCAGTTCTTC. This encodes CSAKTSGSLDEQFF.

J is TRBJ1-4 and V is TRBV7-8, with D possibly being TRBD1 (5 bases). The CDR3 has 18 residues. The germline V gene encodes CDR1 SGHVS and CDR2 FQNEAQ. The V gene lost 1 base and the J gene lost 8 bases, with 23 bases spanning the gap. CDR3 nucleotides: TGTGCCAGCAGCTTAGGGAGAGACAGAATAGGGCCTCTGGAAAAACTGTTTTTT. Residues: CASSLGRDRIGPLEKLFF. Full variable domain (remainder filled in from reference TRBV7-8 and TRBJ1-4): GAGVSQSPRYKVAKRGQDVALRCDPISGHVSLFWYQQALGQGPEFLTYFQNEAQLDKSGLPSDRFFAERPEGSVSTLKIQRTQQEDSAVYLCASSLGRDRIGPLEKLFFGSGTQLSVL.

At least ten counts were recorded for this clonotype. The genes are TRBV7-9 and TRBJ2-7, with 7 bases that match TRBD2. This CDR3 contains 15 residues. V gave up 5 bases and J gave up 5 bases; unmatched junction bases: 12. Germline CDR1 is SEHNR and CDR2 is FQNEAQ (reference sequence). CDR3 sequence reads: CASSPPRSGIDEQYF. In DNA form, the CDR3 reads TGTGCCAGCAGCCCCCCGAGAAGCGGGATCGACGAGCAGTACTTC.

Comment on this clonotype: A read error may be the cause here, since a much bigger clone is one base away. This chain uses TRBV5-1 with TRBJ2-3; D gene uncertain. Looked up from germline, CDR1 is SGHRS and CDR2 is YFSETQ. CDR3 length: 16 residues. V was pared by 1 base and J by 1 base, with 13 bases between. CDR3: CASSLSSTEGTDTQYF. CDR3 in DNA: TGCGCCAGCAGCTTGAGCTCTACCGAAGGCACAGATACGCAGTATTTT.

This clonotype was counted ten times or more. This chain connects TRBV7-9 to TRBJ2-5; unclear D gene. Germline assignment: CDR1 SEHNR and CDR2 FQNEAQ (reference sequence). This CDR3 has 12 residues. Trimming left V 6 bases short and J 0 bases short, with 5 bases between. The CDR3 spells CASRRYQETQYF. The CDR3, as DNA: TGTGCCAGCAGGCGGTACCAAGAGACCCAGTACTTC.

This clonotype has just a few counts. The chain couples TRBV30 to TRBJ2-3; 11 bases match TRBD1. This CDR3 contains 14 residues. CDR1 is GTSNPN, CDR2 SVGIG, per germline (reference sequence). Unmatched junction bases numbered 5, after V lost 6 bases and J lost 3 bases. The CDR3 DNA reads as TGTGCCTGCTCCGGGACAGGGGGTACAGATACGCAGTATTTT. Its protein is CACSGTGGTDTQYF.

This clonotype was counted at least ten times. V and J are TRBV6-2 or TRBV6-3 and TRBJ2-1, with 10 bases that match TRBD2. The germline gives CDR1 MNHEY, CDR2 SVGEGT. V lost 8 bases to trimming and J lost 8 bases; unmatched junction nucleotides: 15. The CDR3 covers 16 residues. The DNA of the CDR3 is TGTGCCAGCCGCTATGCTAGCGGGAGAGGAGGAGATGAGCAGTTCTTC. It translates to CASRYASGRGGDEQFF.

The chain carries TRBV29-1 and TRBJ2-2, with D tentatively TRBD1 (5 bases). V shed 6 bases and J shed 1 base, with 9 bases lying between them. This CDR3 region has 13 residues. The germline V gene encodes CDR1 SQVTM and CDR2 ANQGSEA. The CDR3 region is CSVKTGNTGELFF. The CDR3 nucleotides read TGCAGCGTAAAAACAGGGAACACCGGGGAGCTGTTTTTT.

Remarks on this clonotype: A read error is possible here, since a much larger clone lies one base away. The chain's CDR3 is CASSPGLLGEQFF. CDR3 DNA sequence: TGTGCCAGCTCTCCAGGGTTATTGGGTGAGCAGTTCTTC. The chain recombines TRBV18 with TRBJ2-1; tentative D call: TRBD1 (5 bases). The CDR3 sequence is 13 residues long. V lost 6 bases and J lost 9, with 15 bases in between. CDR1 KGHSH and CDR2 LQKENI come from the germline V gene.

This clonotype was seen at least ten times. This chain uses TRBV7-9 with TRBJ2-7; possibly TRBD1 for D (6 bases). The CDR3 runs to 15 residues. The germline gives CDR1 SEHNR, CDR2 FQNEAQ (reference sequence). With 5 bases removed from V and 0 bases from J, the gap between germline ends came to 14 bases. CDR3 in DNA: TGTGCCAGCAGCACCGACAGGAGGAGCTCCTACGAGCAGTACTTC. Translating gives CASSTDRRSSYEQYF. The full variable domain, in which reference TRBV7-9 and TRBJ2-7 provide the parts outside the CDR3, is DTGVSQNPRHKITKRGQNVTFRCDPISEHNRLYWYRQTLGQGPEFLTYFQNEAQLEKSRLLSDRFSAERPKGSFSTLEIQRTEQGDSAMYLCASSTDRRSSYEQYFGPGTRLTVT.